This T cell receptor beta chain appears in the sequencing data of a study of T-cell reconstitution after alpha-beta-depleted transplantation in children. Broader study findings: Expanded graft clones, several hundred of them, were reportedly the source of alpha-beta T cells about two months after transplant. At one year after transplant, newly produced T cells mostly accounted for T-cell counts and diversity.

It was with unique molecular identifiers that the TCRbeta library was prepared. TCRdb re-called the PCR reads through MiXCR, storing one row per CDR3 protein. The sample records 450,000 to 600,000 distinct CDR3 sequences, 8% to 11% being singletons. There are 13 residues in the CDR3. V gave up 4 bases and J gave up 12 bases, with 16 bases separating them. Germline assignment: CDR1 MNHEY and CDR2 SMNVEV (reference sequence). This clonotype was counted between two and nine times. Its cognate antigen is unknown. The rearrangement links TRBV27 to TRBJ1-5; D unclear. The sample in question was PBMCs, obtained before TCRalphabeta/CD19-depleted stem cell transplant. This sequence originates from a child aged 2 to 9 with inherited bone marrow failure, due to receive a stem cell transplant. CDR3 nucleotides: TGTGCCAGCAGTTCCAATTTCGGCACGAACCAGCATTTT. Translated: CASSSNFGTNQHF.